One and the same sample provided the 23 T cell receptor beta chains below, sequenced in a study of blood T cells in healthy people across ages. Using a J-beta primer mix together with a sample-barcoded 5' primer, a second PCR was run for about 7 to 12 cycles. TCRdb re-called the 5' RACE reads with MiXCR, one entry per CDR3 protein. Here the sample spans about 1.1 million distinct CDR3 sequences, roughly two fifths being singletons. The sample taken for sequencing was blood. Receptor source: a man in his late teens or twenties in good health.

The rearrangement joins TRBV20-1 to TRBJ2-3; 8 bases fit TRBD1. Looked up from germline, CDR1 is DFQATT and CDR2 is SNEGSKA (reference sequence). The ends lost 2 bases at V and 3 bases at J; junction bases unmatched: 10. The CDR3 contains 16 residues. The CDR3 loop reads CSARSPTGGATDTQYF. CDR3 DNA: TGCAGTGCTAGATCTCCTACAGGGGGAGCGACAGATACGCAGTATTTT.

Only a few counts were recorded for this clonotype. The chain carries TRBV5-1 and TRBJ2-3; 7 positions match TRBD1. Germline CDR1 reads SGHRS; CDR2 reads YFSETQ. The length of the CDR3 is 15 residues. V lost 2 bases, J lost 2 bases, and 5 bases stayed unmatched. In DNA, the CDR3 is TGCGCCAGCAGCTTCGGGGACAGCCTCACAGATACGCAGTATTTT. This sequence encodes CASSFGDSLTDTQYF.

The chain recombines TRBV9 with TRBJ1-5, with TRBD1 matching over 7 bases. The V and J ends lost 3 bases and 5 bases, in that order; junction bases with no gene match: 8. Germline loops: CDR1 SGDLS, CDR2 YYNGEE. The CDR3 has 15 residues. The CDR3 nucleotides are TGTGCCAGCAGCGCAGAGGGACAGCTTTATCAGCCCCAGCATTTT. Amino acid sequence: CASSAEGQLYQPQHF.

This clonotype is a singleton in its sample. The rearrangement uses TRBV6-4 and TRBJ2-6; no clear D. V gave up 10 bases and J gave up 0 bases, with 22 bases separating them. This CDR3 contains 18 residues. The germline V gene has CDR1 MRHNA and CDR2 SNTAGT. The CDR3 is CATSEAGVTISGANVLTF. In nucleotides, the CDR3 is TGTGCCACTTCCGAAGCCGGAGTTACCATCTCTGGGGCCAACGTCCTGACTTTC.

The chain joins TRBV28 to TRBJ2-5, with unresolved D. The CDR3 consists of 13 residues. The V gene lost 2 bases and the J gene lost 5 bases, with 9 bases spanning the gap. CDR1 is MDHEN and CDR2 is SYDVKM in the germline V gene. For the CDR3, the DNA is TGTGCCAGCAGTTTACACACGGAGGAGACCCAGTACTTC. It encodes CASSLHTEETQYF.

This clonotype was observed a handful of times. This chain links TRBV7-2 with TRBJ1-2; 9 bases are a match to TRBD1. Looked up from germline, CDR1 is SGHTA and CDR2 is FQGNSA. CDR3 size: 14 residues. V trimming: 5 bases; J trimming: 8 bases; junction bases outside the gene matches: 9. CDR3: CASSPPGQGEGYTF. For the CDR3, the DNA is TGTGCCAGCAGCCCGCCGGGACAGGGAGAGGGCTACACCTTC.

This clonotype was counted between two and nine times. This chain joins TRBV9 and TRBJ2-4; D possibly corresponds to TRBD2 (6 bases). Germline V gives CDR1 SGDLS, CDR2 YYNGEE. V lost 3 bases to trimming and J lost 9 bases, with 16 bases between them. The CDR3 consists of 14 residues. The CDR3 region has the DNA TGTGCCAGCAGCGAATTTCCCGGGGGAGGCATTCAGTACTTC. This encodes CASSEFPGGGIQYF.

This clonotype was seen a handful of times. The J gene is TRBJ1-4, the V gene TRBV12-3 or TRBV12-4, with TRBD1 as a possible D gene (5 bases). The CDR3 has 15 residues. Deletions cut 5 bases from V and 7 bases from J, with 17 bases between. The CDR3: CASSPSSGGSEKLFF. CDR3 bases: TGTGCCAGCAGTCCCTCCTCGGGGGGGAGTGAAAAACTGTTTTTT.

The table lists this clonotype with a few counts. V gene TRBV20-1 combines with J gene TRBJ1-2; 7 bases are shared with TRBD1. The CDR3 contains 13 residues. V lost 5 bases, J lost 4 bases, and 7 bases stayed unmatched. Germline CDR1 reads DFQATT; CDR2 reads SNEGSKA (reference sequence). The CDR3 DNA sequence: TGCAGTGCTTTCCAAACAGGGGTCTATGGCTACACCTTC. Protein product: CSAFQTGVYGYTF.

The V gene is TRBV11-1, the J gene TRBJ1-2; tentatively, D is TRBD1 (6 bases). The CDR3 is made up of 15 amino acids. Trimming cost V 5 bases and J 6 bases, with 19 bases left between them. Germline lookup yields CDR1 SGHAT and CDR2 FQDESV (reference sequence). The CDR3 protein is CASSLGGGLMDGYTF. DNA of the CDR3: TGTGCCAGCAGCCTCGGAGGGGGGCTGATGGATGGCTACACCTTC.

This clonotype was seen only a few times. The chain links TRBV6-1 to TRBJ2-7; TRBD2 aligns across 11 bases. There are 16 residues in the CDR3. V gave up 3 bases and J gave up 3 bases; unmatched junction bases: 7. From germline, CDR1 is MNHNS and CDR2 SASEGT. In DNA, the CDR3 is TGTGCCAGCAGTGACCCGGGTCTAGCGGGGGGCTACGAGCAGTACTTC. It encodes CASSDPGLAGGYEQYF.

This clonotype was picked up a small number of times. The chain couples TRBV6-4 to TRBJ2-3, with 11 bases fitting TRBD2. Germline V lookup: CDR1 MRHNA, CDR2 SNTAGT. V was pared by 0 bases and J by 6 bases, with 5 bases of the junction left unmatched. The CDR3 has 16 residues. The CDR3, as DNA: TGTGCCAGCAGTGACTCTAGCGGGGGGGCGAGTGATACGCAGTATTTT. It is translated as CASSDSSGGASDTQYF.

The DNA for the CDR3 is TGCAGTCGGCAGGGGGCACTGAGGACTGAAGCTTTCTTT. It specifies CSRQGALRTEAFF. The genes are TRBV20-1 and TRBJ1-1; 8 bases match TRBD1. The V gene's germline CDR1 is DFQATT and CDR2 SNEGSKA (reference sequence). CDR3 size: 13 residues. The J segment lost 5 bases and the V segment lost 8 bases, leaving 10 bases of the junction unmatched.

The rearrangement uses TRBV4-3 and TRBJ1-2; D call uncertain. The CDR3 is 13 residues long. V was trimmed by 0 bases and J by 11 bases, leaving 13 bases between them. CDR1 is LGHNA, CDR2 YSLEER, per germline. CDR3 amino acids: CASSQEVRGVYTF. The CDR3 coding sequence is TGCGCCAGCAGCCAAGAGGTCCGCGGGGTTTACACCTTC.

The gene calls are TRBV10-3 and TRBJ2-1; D ambiguous. CDR3 length equals 13 residues. Trimming stripped 3 bases from V and 10 bases from J, with 13 bases between. The germline V gene has CDR1 ENHRY and CDR2 SYGVKD. Here the CDR3 reads CAISELFAGEQFF. The CDR3 coding sequence is TGTGCCATCAGTGAACTATTCGCAGGCGAGCAGTTCTTC.

A word on this clonotype: One end of the junction varies from germline; a read error may be responsible. This sequence joins TRBV11-2 and TRBJ1-6; D gene uncertain. The length of the CDR3 is 14 residues. Germline CDR1 is SGHAT and CDR2 is FQNNGV. The CDR3 is CASSFSQLNSPPHF. CDR3 bases: TGTGCCAGCAGCTTCTCACAGCTGAATTCACCCCCCCACTTT.

This sequence joins TRBV28 and TRBJ2-5; TRBD1 matches at 8 bases. Matching the DNA end better, TRBJ2-7 makes the J call doubtful. Per the germline V gene, CDR1 is MDHEN and CDR2 is SYDVKM. This CDR3 region has 14 residues. The CDR3 DNA is TGTGCCAGCAATTTTTGGCAGGGGGCACACGAGCAGTACTTC. As protein: CASNFWQGAHEQYF.

This chain connects TRBV6-1 to TRBJ1-5, with D uncertain. Looked up from germline, CDR1 is MNHNS and CDR2 is SASEGT. The CDR3 has 12 residues. Trimming removed 7 bases from V and 0 bases from J, with 4 bases in between. As DNA, the CDR3 is TGTGCCAGCACCCATAGCAATCAGCCCCAGCATTTT. The encoded protein is CASTHSNQPQHF.

This clonotype showed up just a few times. The V and J genes are TRBV14 and TRBJ1-2, with D possibly matching TRBD1 (5 bases). V shed 0 bases and J shed 7 bases, with 9 bases lying between them. Germline CDR1 is SGHDN and CDR2 is FVKESK. The CDR3 has 13 amino acids. The chain's CDR3 is CASSQERGFGYTF. The CDR3 DNA reads as TGTGCCAGCAGCCAAGAACGGGGGTTTGGCTACACCTTC.

The chain joins TRBV12-3 or TRBV12-4 to TRBJ2-7; 9 bases are shared with TRBD1. The length of the CDR3 is 15 residues. Germline trimming cut 5 bases from V and 7 bases from J; bases unmatched to any gene: 12. CDR3 DNA: TGTGCCAGCAGTCAAGCTAACAGGGGGCGATGGGAGCAGTACTTC. It specifies CASSQANRGRWEQYF.

The rearrangement joins TRBV5-1 to TRBJ1-1; TRBD1 matches 11 bases. The V gene's germline CDR1 is SGHRS and CDR2 YFSETQ. The V and J ends lost 4 bases and 4 bases, in that order; junction bases with no gene match: 9. The CDR3 runs to 16 residues. The CDR3 region is CASSASGQGALTEAFF. The CDR3 DNA is TGCGCCAGCAGCGCGTCCGGACAGGGGGCCCTCACTGAAGCTTTCTTT.

The table lists this clonotype with a few counts. The chain couples TRBV12-5 to TRBJ2-7; possibly TRBD1 or TRBD2 for D (5 bases each). Germline-derived CDR1 and CDR2 are LGHNT and FRNRAP. This CDR3 comprises 15 residues. Deletions cut 4 bases from V and 0 bases from J, with 13 bases between. CDR3 sequence reads: CASGSSGTASYEQYF. Here the CDR3 DNA reads TGTGCTAGTGGTTCATCCGGGACGGCCTCCTACGAGCAGTACTTC.

This clonotype came up many times. The chain employs TRBV9 and TRBJ2-3, with 7 bases matching TRBD1. The CDR3 is 12 residues long. V was pared by 3 bases and J by 8 bases, with 3 bases of the junction left unmatched. The germline CDR1 and CDR2 sequences are SGDLS and YYNGEE. The chain's CDR3 is CASSGQGVTQYF. The CDR3 DNA reads as TGTGCCAGCAGCGGTCAGGGGGTTACGCAGTATTTT.